These 30 T cell receptor beta chains originate from one sample sequenced in a study of shared clonotypes between healthy human individuals. Clones were sequenced by immunoSEQ multiplex PCR, and TCRdb holds only the in-frame ones, with some missing. The sample records roughly 490,000 clones, about 79% being singletons. The material sequenced was PBMCs. These receptors were obtained from a woman aged 40 to 50 in good health. Some clones in this sample may be carry-over from other donors' samples.

As concerns this clone: This could be a read error, since a much larger clone is one nucleotide away. The chain carries TRBV29-1 and TRBJ1-2; TRBD1 aligns across 7 bases. Germline-derived CDR1 and CDR2 are SQVTM and ANQGSEA. The CDR3 runs to 14 residues. V was clipped by 7 bases and J by 7 bases; unmatched bases: 15. CDR3 sequence: CSAGTAHSWGGYTF. In nucleotides, the CDR3 is TGCAGCGCTGGGACAGCGCACTCATGGGGTGGCTACACCTTC.

Many counts were recorded for this clone. The chain carries TRBV11-2 and TRBJ1-1; D unclear. The V end was cut by 1 base, the J end by 2 bases, with 8 bases between. Per germline, CDR1 SGHAT and CDR2 FQNNGV. The CDR3 has 14 residues. CDR3 DNA sequence: TGTGCCAGCAGCTTAGGGGCAGGAAACACTGAAGCTTTCTTT. The encoded protein is CASSLGAGNTEAFF.

J is TRBJ2-5 and V is TRBV29-1; perhaps TRBD2 as D (5 bases). Germline V gene data show CDR1 as SQVTM and CDR2 as ANQGSEA. The CDR3 contains 13 residues. The V end was cut by 1 base, the J end by 5 bases, with 11 bases between. CDR3 in amino acids: CSVEGGAGETQYF. The DNA of the CDR3 is TGCAGCGTTGAAGGGGGAGCCGGGGAGACCCAGTACTTC.

In this sample, this clone turned up a few times. The chain uses TRBV19 and TRBJ1-5, with 7 positions matching TRBD1. Germline V gives CDR1 LNHDA, CDR2 SQIVND (reference sequence). J was trimmed by 4 bases and V by 2 bases; bases with no gene match: 5. The CDR3 has 15 amino acids. CDR3 DNA: TGTGCCAGTAGTATAAGACAGGGTTCGAATCAGCCCCAGCATTTT. Translating it yields CASSIRQGSNQPQHF.

This clone was observed a single time. The chain combines TRBV6-6 with TRBJ1-2; 7 bases agree with TRBD1. Trimming cost V 6 bases and J 4 bases; bases outside gene matches: 5. From germline, CDR1 is MNHNY and CDR2 SVGAGI (reference sequence). The length of the CDR3 is 13 residues. CDR3 in amino acids: CASSSRDSYGYTF. CDR3 nucleotide sequence: TGTGCCAGCAGCTCCCGGGACAGCTATGGCTACACCTTC.

The chain employs TRBV5-1 and TRBJ2-7, with TRBD2 as a possible D gene (5 bases). Looked up from germline, CDR1 is SGHRS and CDR2 is YFSETQ. The CDR3 loop spans 14 amino acids. The V end was cut by 6 bases, the J end by 2 bases, with 15 bases between. CDR3 nucleotides: TGCGCCAGCACCCCGACCGGGGATCCCTACGAGCAGTACTTC. The encoded protein is CASTPTGDPYEQYF.

The chain uses TRBV11-3 and TRBJ2-1; D not certain. This CDR3 has 13 residues. Trimming shortened V by 6 bases and J by 8 bases, and 14 bases separated the two germline ends. CDR1 and CDR2 from the germline V gene are SGHNT and YENEEA. DNA for the CDR3: TGTGCCAGCAGATTAAACCCCGAGGATGAGCAGTTCTTC. This sequence encodes CASRLNPEDEQFF.

The chain is built from TRBV7-6 and TRBJ2-1, with 12 positions matching TRBD1. CDR1 and CDR2 from the germline V gene are SGHVS and FNYEAQ. This CDR3 spans 16 amino acids. The junction had 11 bases not matched to a gene; V was cut back by 5 bases and J by 9 bases. The CDR3 loop is CASSPWAGQGAGEQFF. DNA for the CDR3: TGTGCCAGCAGCCCCTGGGCGGGACAGGGGGCGGGTGAGCAGTTCTTC.

In this sample, this clone turned up many times. This sequence joins TRBV6-1 and TRBJ2-7, with TRBD1 matching 8 bases. V was pared by 6 bases and J by 5 bases, with 9 bases of the junction left unmatched. The CDR3 length is 14 residues. CDR1 is MNHNS and CDR2 is SASEGT in the germline V gene. The CDR3 DNA follows: TGTGCCAGCAGAGGACAGGGAGAAATCCACGAGCAGTACTTC. Translating it yields CASRGQGEIHEQYF.

This rearrangement joins TRBV29-1 to TRBJ2-7, with a possible D match to TRBD1 (6 bases). The CDR3 is 14 residues long. The V gene's germline CDR1 is SQVTM and CDR2 ANQGSEA. Deletions cut 6 bases from V and 1 base from J, with 16 bases between. CDR3 protein: CSVRPGTHSYEQYF. CDR3 nucleotides: TGCAGCGTCAGGCCCGGGACACATTCCTACGAGCAGTACTTC.

This clone was picked up one time. This may arise from a read error, as a much more abundant clone is one base away. The chain uses TRBV30 and TRBJ1-1; 8 nucleotides agree with TRBD1. CDR3 length: 12 residues. V was pared by 2 bases and J by 13 bases, with 9 bases of the junction left unmatched. Germline-derived CDR1 and CDR2 are GTSNPN and SVGIG (reference sequence). The CDR3 spells CAWSIWQGAGFF. CDR3 nucleotides: TGTGCCTGGAGTATATGGCAGGGGGCCGGTTTCTTT.

The chain employs TRBV6-1 and TRBJ2-5; D remains unclear. The CDR3 spans 15 residues. Germline CDR1 is MNHNS and CDR2 is SASEGT. V shed 2 bases and J shed 2 bases, with 12 bases lying between them. CDR3 sequence (DNA): TGTGCCAGCAGTGAAAGTAGAAGGCTACAAGAGACCCAGTACTTC. Translation gives CASSESRRLQETQYF.

This clone was seen many times. The chain couples TRBV18 to TRBJ2-1; TRBD2 might be the D (6 bases). V dropped 4 bases and J dropped 5 bases, with 12 bases sitting between them. Looked up from germline, CDR1 is KGHSH and CDR2 is LQKENI. CDR3 length: 14 residues. The CDR3 loop is CASSQSGFDNEQFF. DNA for the CDR3: TGTGCCAGCTCACAGAGCGGGTTTGACAATGAGCAGTTCTTC.

Notes on this clone: A read error likely explains this, since a far larger clone differs by one base. Since no conserved phenylalanine or tryptophan closes the CDR3, a read error is the likely cause. The V and J genes are TRBV30 and TRBJ2-7; perhaps D is TRBD1 or TRBD2 (5 bases each). V was cut by 0 bases and J by 3 bases, with 9 bases left in between. From germline, CDR1 is GTSNPN and CDR2 SVGIG (reference sequence). There are 13 residues in the CDR3. The CDR3 sequence: CAWSVLGDYEQYS. The CDR3 bases are TGTGCCTGGAGTGTACTGGGGGACTACGAGCAGTACTCC.

V usage is TRBV10-2 and J usage is TRBJ2-1, with a weak D call TRBD2 (6 bases). Trimming removed 4 bases from V and 2 bases from J, with 12 bases in between. The CDR3 covers 15 residues. Looked up from germline, CDR1 is WSHSY and CDR2 is SAAADI. Here the CDR3 DNA reads TGCGCCAGCAGTGTGGCTAGCGTAACCTACAATGAGCAGTTCTTC. Its protein product is CASSVASVTYNEQFF.

The V gene is TRBV28, the J gene TRBJ2-2; TRBD2 aligns across 13 bases. Per the germline V gene, CDR1 is MDHEN and CDR2 is SYDVKM. This CDR3 comprises 19 residues. J was trimmed by 2 bases and V by 5 bases; bases with no gene match: 11. The CDR3: CASSPAGLAGDPNTGELFF. The CDR3 DNA follows: TGTGCCAGCAGTCCCGCAGGACTAGCGGGAGATCCCAACACCGGGGAGCTGTTTTTT. Full variable domain (outside the CDR3, taken from reference TRBV28 and TRBJ2-2): DVKVTQSSRYLVKRTGEKVFLECVQDMDHENMFWYRQDPGLGLRLIYFSYDVKMKEKGDIPEGYSVSREKKERFSLILESASTNQTSMYLCASSPAGLAGDPNTGELFFGEGSRLTVL.

This clone appeared once. CDR3 sequence (DNA): TGTGCCAGCAGTTTTGTAGGGTTTGAGGCTGAAGCTTTCTTT. Amino acid sequence: CASSFVGFEAEAFF. This sequence joins TRBV27 and TRBJ1-1; no definite D call. This CDR3 is built from 14 residues. Trimming shortened V by 3 bases and J by 6 bases, and 14 bases separated the two germline ends. Per the germline V gene, CDR1 is MNHEY and CDR2 is SMNVEV (reference sequence).

This clone was seen only once. The germline gene is not matched at one end of the junction; a read error may be the cause. The rearrangement uses TRBV7-9 and TRBJ1-2; the D gene is possibly TRBD1 (6 bases). Germline CDR1 is SEHNR and CDR2 is FQNEAQ (reference sequence). The CDR3 covers 15 residues. The CDR3 bases are TGTGCCAGCGGCTTAGAGCGGCAGGGGAACTATGGCTACACCTTC. Protein: CASGLERQGNYGYTF.

The chain employs TRBV5-6 and TRBJ2-2, with 13 bases aligning to TRBD2. This CDR3 is 18 amino acids long. Germline trimming cut 10 bases from V and 1 base from J; bases unmatched to any gene: 13. CDR1 and CDR2 (germline): SGHDT, YYEEEE. CDR3 coding DNA: TGTGCCGAGGTTCGGACTAGCGGGAGCTACGGGAACACCGGGGAGCTGTTTTTT. Translation gives CAEVRTSGSYGNTGELFF.

This clone is a singleton in its sample. The chain carries TRBV7-2 and TRBJ1-1; TRBD1 matches 7 bases. With V trimmed by 3 bases and J by 4 bases, 8 bases remained unmatched. The germline CDR1 and CDR2 sequences are SGHTA and FQGNSA. The CDR3 loop spans 15 amino acids. The CDR3 spells CASSLGDSPSTEAFF. CDR3 sequence (DNA): TGTGCCAGCAGCTTGGGGGACAGTCCCTCCACTGAAGCTTTCTTT.

Notes on this clone: Additional DNA sequences in this sample encode the identical CDR3. V gene TRBV19 combines with J gene TRBJ2-7; 13 positions match TRBD2. The germline gives CDR1 LNHDA, CDR2 SQIVND (reference sequence). V dropped 6 bases and J dropped 4; count of bases not matched to a gene: 3. There are 14 residues in the CDR3. CDR3 amino acids: CASSRTSGSYEQYF. The CDR3, as DNA: TGTGCCAGTAGCAGGACTAGCGGGAGTTACGAGCAGTACTTC. The full variable domain, rest sourced from reference TRBV19 and TRBJ2-7, is DGGITQSPKYLFRKEGQNVTLSCEQNLNHDAMYWYRQDPGQGLRLIYYSQIVNDFQKGDIAEGYSVSREKKESFPLTVTSAQKNPTAFYLCASSRTSGSYEQYFGPGTRLTVT.

The rearrangement links TRBV12-2 to TRBJ2-7; TRBD1, as called in the table, went unchecked against the DNA. TRBV12-2 is noted as a pseudogene. CDR3 length: 20 amino acids. This CDR3 reads CASRLANHPWAGGEPYEQYF. DNA of the CDR3: TGTGCAAGTCGCTTAGCGAATCACCCTTGGGCAGGGGGCGAACCCTACGAGCAGTACTTC.

A remark on this clone: Being one base from a much bigger clone, this may be a read error. The chain couples TRBV6-4 to TRBJ2-2; 8 nucleotides match TRBD2. J lost 6 bases, V lost 5 bases, and 5 bases had no gene match. The germline V gene has CDR1 MRHNA and CDR2 SNTAGT. This CDR3 comprises 14 residues. CDR3 DNA sequence: TGTGCCAGCAGTCTCGGACTAGCCCCCGGGGAGCTGTTTTTT. Translated, it gives CASSLGLAPGELFF.

The rearrangement links TRBV29-1 to TRBJ2-1; the D gene is possibly TRBD2 (5 bases). Germline V lookup: CDR1 SQVTM, CDR2 ANQGSEA. The CDR3 spans 12 residues. The V and J ends lost 1 base and 10 bases respectively, with 11 bases between them. As DNA, the CDR3 is TGCAGCGTTGAAGTGGAGGATCCCGAGCAGTTCTTC. Residues: CSVEVEDPEQFF.

The chain joins TRBV9 to TRBJ2-2; D is uncertain. CDR1 SGDLS and CDR2 YYNGEE come from the germline V gene. V gave up 3 bases and J gave up 2 bases, with 14 bases separating them. The CDR3 is made up of 16 amino acids. The CDR3 reads CASSGPRRPNTGELFF. DNA of the CDR3: TGTGCCAGCAGCGGACCCCGACGACCAAACACCGGGGAGCTGTTTTTT.

The rearrangement joins TRBV5-4 to TRBJ2-2; D gene uncertain. V gave up 6 bases and J gave up 0 bases, with 6 bases separating them. Germline CDR1 and CDR2: SGHNT and YYREEE (reference sequence). CDR3 length: 13 residues. CDR3 bases: TGTGCCAGCACCGGGCCGAACACCGGGGAGCTGTTTTTT. Translation gives CASTGPNTGELFF.

This chain links TRBV7-9 with TRBJ2-7; TRBD2 aligns across 9 bases. The CDR3 runs to 13 residues. Looked up from germline, CDR1 is SEHNR and CDR2 is FQNEAQ (reference sequence). The ends lost 7 bases at V and 5 bases at J; junction bases unmatched: 6. The CDR3 loop is CASTTSGWNEQYF. The CDR3 DNA is TGTGCCAGCACAACTAGCGGGTGGAACGAGCAGTACTTC.

The chain is built from TRBV5-8 and TRBJ1-3; D not resolved. This CDR3 comprises 14 residues. Per the germline V gene, CDR1 is SGHTS and CDR2 is YDEGEE. V was pared by 3 bases and J by 4 bases, with 11 bases between. The CDR3 nucleotides are TGTGCCAGCAGCTCGAGGCGGTCCGGAAACACCATATATTTT. As protein: CASSSRRSGNTIYF.

The chain combines TRBV7-2 with TRBJ2-2; D is ambiguous. Trimming removed 1 base from V and 6 bases from J, with 6 bases in between. This CDR3 spans 13 amino acids. The germline V gene encodes CDR1 SGHTA and CDR2 FQGNSA. For the CDR3, the DNA is TGTGCCAGCAGCTTAGACGTACCCGGGGAGCTGTTTTTT. Protein product: CASSLDVPGELFF.

The chain uses TRBV4-1 and TRBJ1-1, with 7 bases matching TRBD1. The germline gives CDR1 MGHRA, CDR2 YSYEKL. Trimming removed 4 bases from V and 2 bases from J; junction bases left unmatched: 13. CDR3 length: 17 amino acids. This CDR3 reads CASSRGRGVLPNTEAFF. In DNA, the CDR3 is TGCGCCAGCAGCCGAGGCAGGGGGGTCCTCCCCAACACTGAAGCTTTCTTT.